This T cell receptor (beta chain) was sequenced in a study of blood T cell repertoires in COVID-19. At the level of the study: Specimens from acute and convalescent COVID-19 originated in the United States, Italy and Spain. T cells, B-cell-depleted T cells, or PBMCs provided the cDNA or gDNA that served as material.

Trimming shortened V by 8 bases and J by 2 bases, and 6 bases separated the two germline ends. There are 12 residues in the CDR3. In the authors' methods: Amplification of reference gene primers was used by the study to estimate nucleated cell counts. Libraries were prepared by immunoSEQ multiplex PCR; TCRdb keeps only in-frame clonotypes and omits some of them. V and J calls and clone size follow that table, whereas D and trimming were derived from the DNA. The sample gives about 36,000 clones, around four fifths of which show up once; 13% to 15% is in the top ten. Sequencing was performed on peripheral blood. The TCR comes from a human donor in a cohort sampled during active COVID-19. J is TRBJ1-4 and V is TRBV12-3 or TRBV12-4; D remains unclear. The DNA of the CDR3 is TGTGCCAGCGGGCAGACTAATGAAAAACTGTTTTTT. This sequence encodes CASGQTNEKLFF.